These T cell receptor beta chains were read from a single sample in a study of cytomegalovirus exposure and HLA in healthy donors. The protocol was immunoSEQ multiplex PCR, while the TCRdb copy is restricted to in-frame clones and leaves out a portion. The repertoire holds under 250,000 clones, with roughly 80% as singletons. Input material: PBMCs. All receptors come from a man aged 40-55 years in good health and CMV-seropositive. The CDR3 runs from the conserved cysteine through the conserved F or W. A D gene is named only where the DNA matches it firmly. Clone size appears in some rows only: once, few, many, or a class for an expanded clone.

size: -
length: 14
D: TRBD1
J: TRBJ1-2
V: TRBV6-1
CDR3: CASKRDRENYGYTF
DNA: TGTGCCAGCAAGCGGGACAGGGAGAACTATGGCTACACCTTC

size: -
length: 15
D: TRBD1
J: TRBJ2-5
V: TRBV10-3
CDR3: CAISETDRAQETQYF
DNA: TGTGCCATCAGTGAGACGGACAGGGCCCAAGAGACCCAGTACTTC

size: -
length: 15
D: -
J: TRBJ2-5
V: TRBV5-1
CDR3: CASSPGDYLQETQYF
DNA: TGCGCCAGCAGCCCGGGAGACTACCTCCAAGAGACCCAGTACTTC

size: -
length: 15
D: -
J: TRBJ2-1
V: TRBV11-3
CDR3: CASSLGTSNHNEQFF
DNA: TGTGCCAGCAGCCTCGGGACTTCAAACCACAATGAGCAGTTCTTC

size: -
length: 16
D: -
J: TRBJ1-1
V: TRBV19
CDR3: CASSIDLEVWNTEAFF
DNA: TGTGCCAGTAGTATAGATCTTGAGGTGTGGAACACTGAAGCTTTCTTT

size: -
length: 14
D: -
J: TRBJ2-2
V: TRBV11-2
CDR3: CASSLGGNSGELFF
DNA: TGTGCCAGCAGCCTTGGGGGGAATTCCGGGGAGCTGTTTTTT

size: -
length: 12
D: TRBD1
J: TRBJ1-4
V: TRBV6-5
CDR3: CASSTLDRELFF
DNA: TGTGCCAGCAGTACCCTCGACAGGGAACTGTTTTTT

size: -
length: 15
D: TRBD2
J: TRBJ2-1
V: TRBV4-1
CDR3: CASSQRLAGGNEQFF
DNA: TGCGCCAGCAGCCAGCGACTAGCGGGAGGCAATGAGCAGTTCTTC

size: few
length: 15
D: -
J: TRBJ1-1
V: TRBV4-1
CDR3: CASSPQPGLLMEAFF
DNA: TGCGCCAGCAGCCCCCAACCGGGTCTCCTCATGGAAGCTTTCTTT

size: -
length: 16
D: -
J: TRBJ2-1
V: TRBV11-2
CDR3: CASSPIRGTSYNEQFF
DNA: TGTGCCAGCAGCCCTATCCGCGGGACCAGCTACAATGAGCAGTTCTTC

size: -
length: 15
D: TRBD1
J: TRBJ1-5
V: TRBV6-5
CDR3: CASSSGTAGNQPQHF
DNA: TGTGCCAGCAGCTCCGGGACAGCAGGCAATCAGCCCCAGCATTTT

size: -
length: 18
D: TRBD1
J: TRBJ1-2
V: TRBV27
CDR3: CASSLGGTGGAPVYGYTF
DNA: TGTGCCAGCAGTTTAGGAGGGACAGGGGGCGCCCCAGTTTATGGCTACACCTTC

size: -
length: 15
D: TRBD1
J: TRBJ1-2
V: TRBV9
CDR3: CASSVLGQGSGGYTF
DNA: TGTGCCAGCAGCGTCCTCGGACAGGGGAGCGGTGGCTACACCTTC

size: -
length: 16
D: -
J: TRBJ1-5
V: TRBV5-6
CDR3: CASSLGGRGSNQPQHF
DNA: TGTGCCAGCAGCTTGGGCGGAAGGGGGAGCAATCAGCCCCAGCATTTT

size: -
length: 15
D: -
J: TRBJ1-4
V: TRBV7-9
CDR3: CASSLGQTTNEKLFF
DNA: TGTGCCAGCAGCCTCGGACAGACAACTAATGAAAAACTGTTTTTT

size: -
length: 16
D: TRBD1
J: TRBJ2-3
V: TRBV7-2
CDR3: CASSLRGGTGGNTQYF
DNA: TGTGCCAGCAGCTTAAGGGGGGGGACAGGGGGTAATACGCAGTATTTT

size: -
length: 15
D: TRBD1
J: TRBJ2-2
V: TRBV5-1
CDR3: CASSKTGDGTGELFF
DNA: TGCGCCAGCAGCAAGACAGGGGACGGCACCGGGGAGCTGTTTTTT

size: -
length: 18
D: TRBD1
J: TRBJ1-5
V: TRBV28
CDR3: CASRTGTGRVYSNQPQHF
DNA: TGTGCCAGCAGAACCGGGACAGGGAGGGTCTATAGCAATCAGCCCCAGCATTTT

size: -
length: 11
D: -
J: TRBJ1-5
V: TRBV6-5
CDR3: CASNSDQPQHF
DNA: TGTGCCAGCAATTCCGATCAGCCCCAGCATTTT

size: -
length: 16
D: TRBD2
J: TRBJ2-4
V: TRBV2
CDR3: CASSPGIAGKKNIQYF
DNA: TGTGCCAGCAGCCCCGGGATAGCGGGGAAAAAAAACATTCAGTACTTC

size: -
length: 15
D: -
J: TRBJ1-1
V: TRBV10-1
CDR3: CASSDGGSAGTEAFF
DNA: TGCGCCAGCAGTGACGGTGGATCGGCGGGCACTGAAGCTTTCTTT

size: few
length: 14
D: TRBD2
J: TRBJ2-5
V: TRBV11-1
CDR3: CASSWRGSGETQYF
DNA: TGTGCCAGCAGCTGGCGCGGGAGTGGGGAGACCCAGTACTTC

size: -
length: 13
D: TRBD1
J: TRBJ2-1
V: TRBV9
CDR3: CASSGDSYNEQFF
DNA: TGTGCCAGCAGCGGGGACAGCTACAATGAGCAGTTCTTC

size: -
length: 12
D: -
J: TRBJ2-3
V: TRBV15
CDR3: CATSPGTDTQYF
DNA: TGTGCCACCTCTCCAGGGACAGATACGCAGTATTTT

size: few
length: 14
D: -
J: TRBJ1-4
V: TRBV25-1
CDR3: CASSESSTNEKLFF
DNA: TGTGCCAGCAGTGAATCTTCAACTAATGAAAAACTGTTTTTT

size: -
length: 19
D: -
J: TRBJ1-6
V: TRBV4-1
CDR3: CASSQDRGGIGSYNSPLHF
DNA: TGCGCCAGCAGCCAAGATCGGGGCGGGATTGGCTCCTATAATTCACCCCTCCACTTT

size: -
length: 15
D: -
J: TRBJ1-4
V: TRBV15
CDR3: CATSIRQATNEKLFF
DNA: TGTGCCACCAGCATAAGACAGGCCACTAATGAAAAACTGTTTTTT

size: -
length: 15
D: TRBD1
J: TRBJ2-1
V: TRBV7-2
CDR3: CASSLALDRANEQFF
DNA: TGTGCCAGCAGCTTAGCGCTCGACAGGGCCAATGAGCAGTTCTTC

size: -
length: 14
D: -
J: TRBJ2-1
V: TRBV10-1
CDR3: CASSEFSSYNEQFF
DNA: TGCGCCAGCAGTGAGTTCAGCTCCTACAATGAGCAGTTCTTC

size: -
length: 16
D: -
J: TRBJ1-2
V: TRBV6-5
CDR3: CASSYFPTASNYGYPF
DNA: TGTGCCAGCAGTTACTTTCCGACAGCATCTAACTATGGCTACCCCTTC

size: -
length: 15
D: TRBD2
J: TRBJ2-1
V: TRBV5-1
CDR3: CASSSLAGGPGEQFF
DNA: TGCGCCAGCAGCTCACTAGCGGGAGGGCCGGGTGAGCAGTTCTTC

size: once
length: 17
D: TRBD2
J: TRBJ2-1
V: TRBV19
CDR3: CASSIGSGLAAYNEQFF
DNA: TGTGCCAGTAGTATTGGAAGTGGACTAGCGGCTTACAATGAGCAGTTCTTC

size: -
length: 14
D: -
J: TRBJ1-2
V: TRBV12-5
CDR3: CASGLVSGEAGYTF
DNA: TGTGCTAGTGGTTTGGTATCGGGAGAGGCTGGCTACACCTTC

size: -
length: 15
D: TRBD1
J: TRBJ1-1
V: TRBV6-1
CDR3: CASSPGQGLNTEAFF
DNA: TGTGCCAGCAGCCCAGGACAGGGACTGAACACTGAAGCTTTCTTT

size: few
length: 15
D: TRBD2
J: TRBJ2-3
V: TRBV6-4
CDR3: CASSKTGGSTDTQYF
DNA: TGTGCCAGCAGTAAGACGGGGGGTAGCACAGATACGCAGTATTTT

size: -
length: 14
D: -
J: TRBJ2-1
V: TRBV21-1
CDR3: CASSGLAAYNEQFF
DNA: TGTGCCAGCAGCGGACTAGCGGCCTACAATGAGCAGTTCTTC

size: once
length: 14
D: -
J: TRBJ1-3
V: TRBV7-2
CDR3: CASRTGPSGNTIYF
DNA: TGTGCCAGCAGAACAGGGCCATCTGGAAACACCATATATTTT

size: few
length: 15
D: -
J: TRBJ2-7
V: TRBV18
CDR3: CASAPFGVAYYEQYF
DNA: TGTGCCAGCGCTCCCTTTGGAGTAGCTTACTACGAGCAGTACTTC

size: -
length: 15
D: -
J: TRBJ2-6
V: TRBV19
CDR3: CASSISDTGANVLTF
DNA: TGTGCCAGTAGTATATCAGATACTGGGGCCAACGTCCTGACTTTC

size: -
length: 16
D: TRBD2
J: TRBJ2-2
V: TRBV10-3
CDR3: CAISERQRESPGELFF
DNA: TGTGCCATCAGTGAGAGGCAGCGGGAAAGTCCCGGGGAGCTGTTTTTT

size: -
length: 16
D: -
J: TRBJ1-2
V: TRBV29-1
CDR3: CSVLGGRRAADHGYTF
DNA: TGCAGCGTTTTGGGGGGGAGGCGGGCGGCAGATCATGGCTACACCTTC

size: -
length: 14
D: TRBD1
J: TRBJ1-1
V: TRBV7-2
CDR3: CASSPGTANTEAFF
DNA: TGTGCCAGCAGCCCTGGGACAGCGAACACTGAAGCTTTCTTT

size: -
length: 13
D: TRBD1
J: TRBJ2-7
V: TRBV27
CDR3: CASTSGQLGEQYF
DNA: TGTGCCAGCACTTCGGGACAGTTAGGCGAGCAGTACTTC

size: -
length: 14
D: -
J: TRBJ2-2
V: TRBV10-1
CDR3: CASRRTVNTGELFF
DNA: TGCGCCAGCAGGAGGACAGTAAACACCGGGGAGCTGTTTTTT

size: -
length: 12
D: TRBD1
J: TRBJ2-7
V: TRBV7-2
CDR3: CASRPGQGRQYF
DNA: TGTGCCAGCAGGCCCGGACAGGGTAGGCAGTACTTC

size: -
length: 17
D: TRBD2
J: TRBJ2-1
V: TRBV11-2
CDR3: CASSLELAGGAYNEQFF
DNA: TGTGCCAGCAGCTTAGAATTGGCGGGAGGGGCCTACAATGAGCAGTTCTTC

size: -
length: 13
D: -
J: TRBJ1-1
V: TRBV19
CDR3: CASSKDRDTEAFF
DNA: TGTGCCAGTAGTAAGGACAGAGACACTGAAGCTTTCTTT

size: -
length: 17
D: -
J: TRBJ1-1
V: TRBV5-1
CDR3: CASSLIGPGQRNTEAFF
DNA: TGCGCCAGCAGCTTGATCGGCCCGGGTCAAAGGAACACTGAAGCTTTCTTT

size: -
length: 14
D: TRBD2
J: TRBJ2-3
V: TRBV15
CDR3: CATSLAGGPDTQYF
DNA: TGTGCCACCAGCCTAGCGGGAGGCCCAGATACGCAGTATTTT

size: -
length: 13
D: -
J: TRBJ2-3
V: TRBV29-1
CDR3: CSVEARAGDTQYF
DNA: TGCAGCGTTGAGGCCAGGGCTGGGGATACGCAGTATTTT